One sample yielded the 24 T cell receptor beta chains listed below, sequenced in a study of T cell clonality in common variable immunodeficiency. Profiled with immunoSEQ multiplex PCR; TCRdb holds only in-frame clones, not every one. The sample yields some 32,000 clones, without any singletons. The specimen was peripheral blood mononuclear cells. The receptors were sampled from a person aged 18 to 75 in good health.

Worth noting for this clone: The read terminates 3 residues before the CDR3 end, so the remaining end is supplied by the germline J gene. The chain links TRBV18 to TRBJ1-1; D may be TRBD1 (5 bases). V was pared by 6 bases and J by 1 base, with 15 bases between. Looked up from germline, CDR1 is KGHSH and CDR2 is LQKENI. This CDR3 region has 15 residues. CDR3 region: CASSDRDSQNTEAFF. The DNA read from the CDR3 is TGTGCCAGCTCCGACAGAGACAGCCAGAACACTGAA.

The sample holds a few counts of this clone. Sequencing ends 3 residues short of the CDR3 end; the germline J gene provides the rest. This sequence joins TRBV19 and TRBJ1-4; 9 nucleotides match TRBD1. The length of the CDR3 is 14 residues. Per the germline V gene, CDR1 is LNHDA and CDR2 is SQIVND (reference sequence). With 4 bases clipped from V and 7 bases from J, the junction kept 4 bases outside the gene matches. The sequenced CDR3 bases are TGTGCCAGTAGTAGGGGACAGGGAGGTGAAAAA. It is translated as CASSRGQGGEK. The whole CDR3 region reads CASSRGQGGEKLFF.

Many counts were recorded for this clone. Read sequence stops 3 residues before the CDR3 end, and the germline J gene provides the missing end. The rearrangement uses TRBV20-1 and TRBJ1-5, with 7 bases identical to TRBD1. After removal of 6 bases from V and 5 bases from J, the junction contained 10 bases not matched to a gene. This CDR3 contains 14 residues. In germline, CDR1 is DFQATT, CDR2 SNEGSKA (reference sequence). Partial CDR3 DNA: TGCAGTGCGCCCCACAGGGGATCAGATCAGCCC. Translated: CSAPHRGSDQP. The whole CDR3 is CSAPHRGSDQPQHF.

With regard to this clone: The missing CDR3 end, 3 residues past where the read stops, is filled in from the germline J gene. The gene calls are TRBV5-1 and TRBJ1-3; weak D call: TRBD1 (6 bases). The V and J ends lost 3 bases and 1 base respectively, with 17 bases between them. The germline V gene has CDR1 SGHRS and CDR2 YFSETQ. The CDR3 runs 17 residues. The CDR3 reads CASSWGPQGESGNTIYF. The sequenced part of the CDR3 DNA is TGCGCCAGCAGCTGGGGCCCACAGGGTGAATCTGGAAACACC.

This clone was observed many times. The CDR3 end is not reached by the read, which stops 3 residues before it; the germline J gene fills it in. The rearrangement joins TRBV19 to TRBJ2-1; 7 positions match TRBD1. The CDR3 length is 14 residues. V shed 3 bases and J 6 bases; nucleotides not matched to a gene: 5. The germline V gene encodes CDR1 LNHDA and CDR2 SQIVND (reference sequence). The CDR3 is CASSMTGIGNEQFF. Incomplete CDR3 DNA: TGTGCCAGTAGTATGACAGGGATCGGCAATGAG.

This clone was counted ten times or more. The read gets to within 3 residues of the CDR3 end, and the germline J gene fills in the rest. J is TRBJ1-6 and V is TRBV7-9; weak D call: TRBD1 (6 bases). CDR1 and CDR2 (germline): SEHNR, FQNEAQ (reference sequence). Trimming removed 5 bases from V and 8 bases from J, with 13 bases in between. CDR3 length: 14 amino acids. This chain's CDR3 is CASSAQGRDSPLHF. The covered CDR3 bases are TGTGCCAGCAGCGCACAGGGTAGGGATTCACCC.

This clone was observed a few times. One end of the junction does not line up with germline, which may come from a read error. The read is 3 residues too short to cover the CDR3 end, so that end is filled in from the germline J gene. This chain links TRBV18 with TRBJ1-4; the match to TRBD1 covers 10 bases. The length of the CDR3 is 15 residues. The V gene's germline CDR1 is KGHSH and CDR2 LQKENI. CDR3 protein: CVSSPTGTGDEKLFF. The sequenced CDR3 bases are TGTGTCAGCTCACCGACCGGGACAGGGGATGAAAAA.

CDR3 DNA, as far as it was read: TGTGCCTGGAGTGAGGGACTAGCAGACAATGAC. It translates to CAWSEGLADND. The whole CDR3 protein is CAWSEGLADNDYTF. The chain uses TRBV30 and TRBJ1-2; possibly TRBD1 for D (5 bases). The CDR3 end is not reached by the read, which stops 3 residues before it; the germline J gene fills it in. The CDR3 runs 14 residues. Germline CDR1 is GTSNPN and CDR2 is SVGIG (reference sequence). The full variable domain, with the rest looked up from reference TRBV30 and TRBJ1-2, is SQTIHQWPATLVQPVGSPLSLECTVEGTSNPNLYWYRQAAGRGLQLLFYSVGIGQISSEVPQNLSASRPQDRQFILSSKKLLLSDSGFYLCAWSEGLADNDYTFGSGTRLTVV.

The sample holds many counts of this clone. The CDR3 end falls 3 residues outside the read, so it is completed with the germline J gene. This sequence joins TRBV7-9 and TRBJ1-1; D unresolved. Trimming removed 5 bases from V and 5 bases from J, with 15 bases in between. CDR1 is SEHNR, CDR2 FQNEAQ, per germline (reference sequence). The CDR3 covers 14 residues. The sequenced CDR3 bases are TGTGCCAGCAGCCTGAGCTTTCGCGGTACTGAA. Protein: CASSLSFRGTE. The whole CDR3 protein reads CASSLSFRGTEAFF.

This clone was counted ten times or more. The sequenced CDR3 bases are TGTGCCAGCAGCCAAGAGGGTCTCGGGACAGGGGTCGCTGAG. Translating it yields CASSQEGLGTGVAE. The entire CDR3 protein reads CASSQEGLGTGVAEQFF. V usage is TRBV3-1 (or the pseudogene TRBV3-2) and J usage is TRBJ2-1; TRBD1 matches 10 bases. The CDR3 goes on 3 residues after the read ends, and that part is filled in from the germline J gene. The V segment lost 0 bases and the J segment 9 bases; nucleotides outside the gene matches: 11. This CDR3 has 17 amino acids. CDR1 and CDR2 (germline): LGHDT, YNNKEL (reference sequence).

This clone was seen at least ten times. The part of the CDR3 DNA that was read is TGTGCCAGCAGCTCTTCCACCGGGGAG. Protein product: CASSSSTGE. The entire CDR3 sequence reads CASSSSTGELFF. The V and J genes are TRBV7-2 and TRBJ2-2; the D is unclear. The read stops 3 residues short of the end of the CDR3; the missing end is completed from the germline J gene. This CDR3 is built from 12 residues. From germline, CDR1 is SGHTA and CDR2 FQGNSA. Trimming took 4 bases from V and 4 from J, leaving 4 bases between them.

This clone has a count of ten or more. The read comes to an end 3 residues before the CDR3 does, leaving the germline J gene to fill in the end. The V gene is TRBV12-3 or TRBV12-4, the J gene TRBJ2-3, with D possibly being TRBD2 (5 bases). The CDR3 contains 14 residues. V was pared by 6 bases and J by 4 bases, with 14 bases between. The DNA read from the CDR3 is TGTGCCAGCAGCCCCTGGACTTTTGCAGATACG. Amino acids: CASSPWTFADT. The entire CDR3 reads CASSPWTFADTQYF.

This clone was counted at least ten times. The CDR3 end is not reached by the read, which stops 3 residues before it; the germline J gene fills it in. This sequence joins TRBV14 and TRBJ2-7, with D maybe TRBD1 (6 bases). The V end was cut by 4 bases, the J end by 6 bases, with 13 bases between. Germline CDR1 and CDR2: SGHDN and FVKESK. CDR3 size: 13 residues. CDR3 region: CASSRTRGLEQYF. CDR3 bases read: TGTGCCAGCAGCCGGACCAGGGGTCTCGAG.

This clone showed up many times. The CDR3 is CASSLIRRMNTEAFF. The sequenced CDR3 bases are TGTGCCAGCAGCTTAATCCGCAGAATGAACACTGAA. This chain connects TRBV7-3 to TRBJ1-1; D is uncertain. The sequence runs out 3 residues before the end of the CDR3; the remainder is reconstructed from the germline J gene. The CDR3 contains 15 residues. The germline V gene has CDR1 SGHTA and CDR2 FQGTGA. Trimming removed 1 base from V and 0 bases from J, with 9 bases in between.

In the case of this clone: Read coverage stops 3 residues before the CDR3 terminus; the germline J gene supplies the remainder. The chain couples TRBV19 to TRBJ1-2, with TRBD1 as a possible D gene (5 bases). Germline V gene sequence: CDR1 LNHDA, CDR2 SQIVND (reference sequence). This CDR3 region has 16 residues. Incomplete CDR3 DNA: TGTGCCAGTAGTGACGTAAGGGGCGCCTCCTACAATGAC. This translates into CASSDVRGASYND. The whole CDR3 protein reads CASSDVRGASYNDYTF.

CDR3 DNA (partial): TGCAGTGCCCCGCCCGGCGGGGTCGGGGAAAAA. Translated, it gives CSAPPGGVGEK. The entire CDR3 protein reads CSAPPGGVGEKLFF. The chain has TRBV20-1 and TRBJ1-4; D call uncertain. The read terminates 3 residues before the CDR3 end, so the remaining end is supplied by the germline J gene. The CDR3 has 14 amino acids. The V end lost 6 bases, the J end lost 8 bases, and 19 bases lay between the germline ends. CDR1 and CDR2 from the germline V gene are DFQATT and SNEGSKA (reference sequence).

The table lists this clone with many counts. The observed sequence ends 3 residues before the CDR3 terminus, with the missing tail filled in from the germline J gene. The chain carries TRBV19 and TRBJ2-7, with TRBD1 identical over 12 bases. In germline, CDR1 is LNHDA, CDR2 SQIVND (reference sequence). This CDR3 comprises 17 residues. V gave up 1 base and J gave up 4 bases; unmatched junction bases: 8. CDR3 sequence reads: CASSIAPGTGGRYEQYF. CDR3 bases read: TGTGCCAGTAGTATAGCCCCCGGGACAGGGGGCCGGTACGAG.

This clone has a count of ten or more. The read gets to within 3 residues of the CDR3 end, and the germline J gene fills in the rest. The chain combines TRBV18 with TRBJ1-4, with D unclear. The CDR3 has 13 amino acids. Trimming removed 3 bases at V and 4 bases at J, with 6 bases between. Germline CDR1 reads KGHSH; CDR2 reads LQKENI. The CDR3 is CASSPAGNEKLFF. The sequenced CDR3 bases are TGTGCCAGCTCACCTGCCGGTAATGAAAAA. The whole variable domain, remainder taken from reference TRBV18 and TRBJ1-4, is NAGVMQNPRHLVRRRGQEARLRCSPMKGHSHVYWYRQLPEEGLKFMVYLQKENIIDESGMPKERFSAEFPKEGPSILRIQQVVRGDSAAYFCASSPAGNEKLFFGSGTQLSVL.

In this sample, this clone turned up many times. The sequenced fragment ends 3 residues before the CDR3 boundary, so the rest is inferred from the germline J gene. The chain joins TRBV20-1 to TRBJ2-1; 10 bases agree with TRBD2. This CDR3 contains 13 residues. CDR1 is DFQATT and CDR2 is SNEGSKA in the germline V gene (reference sequence). The ends lost 7 bases at V and 5 bases at J; junction bases unmatched: 5. Partial CDR3 DNA: TGCAGTGTCCGAGGACTAGCGGACAATGAG. It codes for CSVRGLADNE. The complete CDR3 sequence is CSVRGLADNEQFF.

This clone was recorded at least ten times. The read gets to within 3 residues of the CDR3 end, and the germline J gene fills in the rest. The V and J genes are TRBV19 and TRBJ2-4, with TRBD2 matching 11 bases. Germline values: CDR1 LNHDA, CDR2 SQIVND (reference sequence). The CDR3 totals 20 residues. V lost 5 bases to trimming and J lost 0 bases; unmatched junction nucleotides: 15. CDR3 region: CASSLNSPGLAALAKNIQYF. The covered CDR3 bases are TGTGCCAGTAGTCTTAACTCTCCGGGACTAGCGGCGCTAGCCAAAAACATT.

Concerning this clone itself: The read falls 3 residues short of the CDR3 end, and the missing part is taken from the germline J gene. The rearrangement joins TRBV18 to TRBJ2-5; D is possibly TRBD1 or TRBD2 (5 bases each). The germline gives CDR1 KGHSH, CDR2 LQKENI. This CDR3 has 16 amino acids. The V and J ends lost 1 base and 5 bases respectively, with 17 bases between them. The sequenced part of the CDR3 DNA is TGTGCCAGCTCACCACGTCAGGTCACAGAGGGGGAGACC. Its protein is CASSPRQVTEGET. The full CDR3 is CASSPRQVTEGETQYF.

This clone was detected many times. The DNA ends 3 residues before the CDR3 does, and the rest of the CDR3 is filled in from the germline J gene. This chain links TRBV30 with TRBJ2-7; maybe TRBD1 (5 bases). Per germline, CDR1 GTSNPN and CDR2 SVGIG (reference sequence). V lost 0 bases and J lost 4, with 10 bases in between. The CDR3 has 13 residues. CDR3: CAWSVPGRYEQYF. Partial CDR3 DNA: TGTGCCTGGAGTGTACCAGGGCGATACGAG. Full variable domain (missing parts from reference TRBV30 and TRBJ2-7): SQTIHQWPATLVQPVGSPLSLECTVEGTSNPNLYWYRQAAGRGLQLLFYSVGIGQISSEVPQNLSASRPQDRQFILSSKKLLLSDSGFYLCAWSVPGRYEQYFGPGTRLTVT.

This clone was seen a handful of times. The sequence runs out 3 residues before the end of the CDR3; the remainder is reconstructed from the germline J gene. The same CDR3 can be traced to other DNA sequences in this sample. The chain recombines TRBV5-1 with TRBJ1-2; 8 bases match TRBD1. The CDR3 totals 16 residues. Germline values: CDR1 SGHRS, CDR2 YFSETQ. With 4 bases clipped from V and 0 bases from J, the junction kept 8 bases outside the gene matches. CDR3 DNA (partial): TGCGCCAGCAGCGAATCCGGGACAGGCGCTAACTATGGC. Protein product: CASSESGTGANYG. The CDR3 in full is CASSESGTGANYGYTF.

This clone was seen repeatedly, ten times or more. The read halts 3 residues ahead of the CDR3 end, with the missing end drawn from the germline J gene. This chain joins TRBV5-6 and TRBJ2-7, with 7 bases aligning to TRBD1. V shed 4 bases, J shed 2 bases, and the junction held 6 bases outside the gene matches. The CDR3 spans 14 residues. Per germline, CDR1 SGHDT and CDR2 YYEEEE. The CDR3 region is CASSLGQSTYEQYF. The covered CDR3 bases are TGTGCCAGCAGCCTGGGACAGAGCACCTACGAG.